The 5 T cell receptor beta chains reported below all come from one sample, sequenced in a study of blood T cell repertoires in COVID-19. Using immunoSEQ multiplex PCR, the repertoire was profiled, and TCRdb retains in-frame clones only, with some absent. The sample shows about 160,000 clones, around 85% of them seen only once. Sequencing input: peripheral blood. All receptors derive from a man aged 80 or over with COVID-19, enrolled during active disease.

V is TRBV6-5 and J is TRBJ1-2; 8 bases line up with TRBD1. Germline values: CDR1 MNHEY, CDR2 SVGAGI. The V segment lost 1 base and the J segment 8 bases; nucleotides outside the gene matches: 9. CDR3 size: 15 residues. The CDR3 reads CASSYFQGARGGYTF. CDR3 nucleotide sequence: TGTGCCAGCAGTTACTTCCAGGGGGCGCGGGGAGGCTACACCTTC.

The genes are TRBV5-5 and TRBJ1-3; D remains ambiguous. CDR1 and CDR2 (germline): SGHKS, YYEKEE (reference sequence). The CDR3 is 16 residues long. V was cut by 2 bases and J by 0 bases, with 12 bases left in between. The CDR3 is CASSFVASRSGNTIYF. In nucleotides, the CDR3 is TGTGCCAGCAGCTTCGTGGCATCCCGCTCTGGAAACACCATATATTTT.

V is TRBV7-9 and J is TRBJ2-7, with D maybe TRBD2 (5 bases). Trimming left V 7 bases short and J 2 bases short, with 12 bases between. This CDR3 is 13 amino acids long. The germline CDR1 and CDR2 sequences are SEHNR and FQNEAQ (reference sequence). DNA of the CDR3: TGTGCCAGCACCACCGAGGGCCCCTACGAGCAGTACTTC. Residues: CASTTEGPYEQYF.

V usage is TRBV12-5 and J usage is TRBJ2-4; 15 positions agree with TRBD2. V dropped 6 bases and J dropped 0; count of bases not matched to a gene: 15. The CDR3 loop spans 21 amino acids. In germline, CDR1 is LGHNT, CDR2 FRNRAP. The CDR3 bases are TGTGCTAGTGGCCATACCCGGACTAGCGGGGGGGCGAAACTAGCCAAAAACATTCAGTACTTC. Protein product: CASGHTRTSGGAKLAKNIQYF.

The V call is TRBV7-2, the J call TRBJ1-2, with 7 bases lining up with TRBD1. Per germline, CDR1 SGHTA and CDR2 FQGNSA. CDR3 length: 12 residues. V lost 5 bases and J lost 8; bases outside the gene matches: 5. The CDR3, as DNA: TGTGCCAGCAGCCAGACAGGGTGGGGCTACACCTTC. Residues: CASSQTGWGYTF.